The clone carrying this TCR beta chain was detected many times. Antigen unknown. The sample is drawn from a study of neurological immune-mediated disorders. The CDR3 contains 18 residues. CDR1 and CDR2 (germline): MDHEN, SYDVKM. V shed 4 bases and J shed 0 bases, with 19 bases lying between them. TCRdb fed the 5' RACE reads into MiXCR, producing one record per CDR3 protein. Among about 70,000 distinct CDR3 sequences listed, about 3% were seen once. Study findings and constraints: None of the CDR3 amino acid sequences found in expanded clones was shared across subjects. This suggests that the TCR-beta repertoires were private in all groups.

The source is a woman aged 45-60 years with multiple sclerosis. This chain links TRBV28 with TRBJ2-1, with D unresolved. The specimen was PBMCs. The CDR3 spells CASSSRNRLSSSYNEQFF. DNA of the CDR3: TGTGCCAGCAGTTCAAGGAACCGGCTATCAAGCTCCTACAATGAGCAGTTCTTC.